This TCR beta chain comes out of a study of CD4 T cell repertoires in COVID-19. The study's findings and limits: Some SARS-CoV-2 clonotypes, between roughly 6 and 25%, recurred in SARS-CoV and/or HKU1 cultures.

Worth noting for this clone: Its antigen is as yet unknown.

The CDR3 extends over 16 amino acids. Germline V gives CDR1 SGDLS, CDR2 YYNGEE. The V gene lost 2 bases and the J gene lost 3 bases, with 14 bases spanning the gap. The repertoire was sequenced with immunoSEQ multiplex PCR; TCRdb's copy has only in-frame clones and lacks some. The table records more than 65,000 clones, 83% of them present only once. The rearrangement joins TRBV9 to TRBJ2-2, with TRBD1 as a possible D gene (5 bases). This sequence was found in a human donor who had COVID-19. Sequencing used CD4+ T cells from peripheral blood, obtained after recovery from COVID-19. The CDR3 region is CASSVVTGPDTGELFF. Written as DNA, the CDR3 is TGTGCCAGCAGCGTCGTAACAGGTCCGGACACCGGGGAGCTGTTTTTT. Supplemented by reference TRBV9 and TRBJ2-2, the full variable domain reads DSGVTQTPKHLITATGQRVTLRCSPRSGDLSVYWYQQSLDQGLQFLIQYYNGEERAKGNILERFSAQQFPDLHSELNLSSLELGDSALYFCASSVVTGPDTGELFFGEGSRLTVL.